This passage covers 20 T cell receptor beta chains from one sample sequenced in a study of T cells in Graves' hyperthyroidism and ophthalmopathy. Amplification yielded TCR beta CDR3 regions, with RNA transcripts as the source. The primer set for the first-round RT-PCR of the TCR CDR3 was HTBI. TCRdb passed the multiplex PCR reads through MiXCR, listing each CDR3 protein once. The table lists some 380,000 distinct CDR3 sequences, roughly 12% of them singletons. Sample: blood. These TCRs come from a man between 25 and 39 years old with Graves' hyperthyroidism that later progressed to Graves' ophthalmopathy.

This clonotype was seen a few times. This chain uses TRBV9 with TRBJ2-7, with TRBD2 as a possible D gene (5 bases). The CDR3 loop spans 15 amino acids. Germline values: CDR1 SGDLS, CDR2 YYNGEE. The V end lost 0 bases, the J end lost 0 bases, and 10 bases lay between the germline ends. The CDR3 loop is CASSVAVGSSYEQYF. The CDR3 coding sequence is TGTGCCAGCAGCGTAGCTGTGGGGAGCTCCTACGAGCAGTACTTC.

This clonotype has at least ten counts. DNA for the CDR3: TGTGCCTGGAAACGGGATGACGCGACCCAGTACTTC. Its protein is CAWKRDDATQYF. The chain recombines TRBV30 with TRBJ2-5; perhaps TRBD2 as D (5 bases). V was clipped by 4 bases and J by 7 bases, with 13 bases between them. The CDR3 runs 12 residues. The germline V gene has CDR1 GTSNPN and CDR2 SVGIG (reference sequence). Filled out from reference TRBV30 and TRBJ2-5, the complete variable domain reads SQTIHQWPATLVQPVGSPLSLECTVEGTSNPNLYWYRQAAGRGLQLLFYSVGIGQISSEVPQNLSASRPQDRQFILSSKKLLLSDSGFYLCAWKRDDATQYFGPGTRLLVL.

The table lists this clonotype with a few counts. The V and J genes are TRBV6-1 and TRBJ1-2, with D maybe TRBD1 (5 bases). The CDR3 covers 14 residues. Per the germline V gene, CDR1 is MNHNS and CDR2 is SASEGT. V was pared by 2 bases and J by 8 bases, with 15 bases between. This chain's CDR3 is CASSESSQGGGYTF. The CDR3 nucleotides read TGTGCCAGCAGTGAAAGTAGCCAGGGCGGCGGCTACACCTTC.

This clonotype was seen ten or more times. The gene calls are TRBV19 and TRBJ2-5; D call uncertain. Trimming cost V 5 bases and J 5 bases, with 15 bases left between them. This CDR3 is built from 14 residues. Germline V gene data show CDR1 as LNHDA and CDR2 as SQIVND (reference sequence). The CDR3 DNA reads as TGTGCCAGTAGTGCGCCAACGGAGACGGAGACCCAGTACTTC. Its protein product is CASSAPTETETQYF. Combining the CDR3 with reference TRBV19 and TRBJ2-5 gives the whole variable domain DGGITQSPKYLFRKEGQNVTLSCEQNLNHDAMYWYRQDPGQGLRLIYYSQIVNDFQKGDIAEGYSVSREKKESFPLTVTSAQKNPTAFYLCASSAPTETETQYFGPGTRLLVL.

This clonotype showed up many times. The chain has TRBV5-1 and TRBJ1-2, with TRBD1 matching over 7 bases. The CDR3 loop spans 13 amino acids. The germline V gene encodes CDR1 SGHRS and CDR2 YFSETQ. V dropped 3 bases and J dropped 8; count of bases not matched to a gene: 7. The CDR3 region has the DNA TGCGCCAGCAGCTCTGACAGGGCTATAGGCTACACCTTC. Translated: CASSSDRAIGYTF. The full variable domain, in which reference TRBV5-1 and TRBJ1-2 provide the parts outside the CDR3, is KAGVTQTPRYLIKTRGQQVTLSCSPISGHRSVSWYQQTPGQGLQFLFEYFSETQRNKGNFPGRFSGRQFSNSRSEMNVSTLELGDSALYLCASSSDRAIGYTFGSGTRLTVV.

The table lists this clonotype with many counts. This chain connects TRBV20-1 to TRBJ2-3; D is perhaps TRBD1 (7 bases). Trimming left V 6 bases short and J 4 bases short, with 17 bases between. Germline CDR1 and CDR2: DFQATT and SNEGSKA (reference sequence). The CDR3 covers 14 residues. The CDR3 sequence is CSASGQGGPDTQYF. Here the CDR3 DNA reads TGCAGTGCCTCGGGGCAGGGGGGACCAGATACGCAGTATTTT.

Note on this clonotype: Relative to the germline gene, one junction end is altered; a read error may explain this. The genes are TRBV6-5 and TRBJ2-1, with D possibly TRBD2 on 7 matching bases. CDR3 length: 16 amino acids. The V gene's germline CDR1 is MNHEY and CDR2 SVGAGI. CDR3 DNA sequence: TGTGCCAGCAGTGACTCTGGGGAGGGGGGGCTAAATGAGCAGTTCTTC. This gives the protein CASSDSGEGGLNEQFF.

This clonotype was observed at least ten times. V gene TRBV2 combines with J gene TRBJ1-1; tentative D call: TRBD1 (5 bases). Between the trimmed V and J ends, which lost 7 bases and 4 bases, there was a span of 16 bases. The germline V gene encodes CDR1 SNHLY and CDR2 FYNNEI. CDR3 length: 14 residues. The CDR3 is CASNPTTGGTEAFF. The CDR3 DNA follows: TGTGCCAGCAATCCGACAACCGGGGGCACTGAAGCTTTCTTT.

Ten or more counts support this clonotype. The V call is TRBV11-3, the J call TRBJ2-1; TRBD1 matches at 10 bases. This CDR3 has 14 amino acids. In germline, CDR1 is SGHNT, CDR2 YENEEA. J was trimmed by 9 bases and V by 5 bases; bases with no gene match: 7. CDR3: CASSPRDRGLEQFF. The CDR3 DNA sequence: TGTGCCAGCAGCCCCCGGGACAGGGGCCTTGAGCAGTTCTTC.

This clonotype was seen a handful of times. The V and J genes are TRBV9 and TRBJ1-2; D is uncertain. Germline CDR1 and CDR2: SGDLS and YYNGEE. There are 15 residues in the CDR3. V shed 0 bases and J shed 2 bases, with 11 bases lying between them. The CDR3 sequence: CASSVAFGGNYGYTF. CDR3 nucleotide sequence: TGTGCCAGCAGCGTAGCTTTTGGAGGAAACTATGGCTACACCTTC. Supplemented by reference TRBV9 and TRBJ1-2, the full variable domain reads DSGVTQTPKHLITATGQRVTLRCSPRSGDLSVYWYQQSLDQGLQFLIQYYNGEERAKGNILERFSAQQFPDLHSELNLSSLELGDSALYFCASSVAFGGNYGYTFGSGTRLTVV.

Comment on this clonotype: Being one base from a much bigger clone, this may be a read error. The V call is TRBV5-8, the J call TRBJ2-7, with D uncertain. The V gene lost 0 bases and the J gene lost 6 bases, with 10 bases spanning the gap. This CDR3 comprises 13 residues. Per germline, CDR1 SGHTS and CDR2 YDEGEE. CDR3 nucleotide sequence: TGTGCCAGCAGCTTGGCCTGGGGTTGCGAGCAGTACTTC. This gives the protein CASSLAWGCEQYF.

The chain links TRBV10-3 to TRBJ1-4; no reliable D call. This CDR3 comprises 16 residues. Germline V CDR1 and CDR2: ENHRY, SYGVKD. V was pared by 1 base and J by 0 bases, with 9 bases between. The CDR3 spells CAISEFGDATNEKLFF. Written as DNA, the CDR3 is TGTGCCATCAGTGAGTTCGGGGATGCAACTAATGAAAAACTGTTTTTT.

This clonotype occurred many times. V is TRBV12-3 or TRBV12-4 and J is TRBJ2-7; 10 positions match TRBD2. The junction had 8 bases not matched to a gene; V was cut back by 6 bases and J by 6 bases. The CDR3 is 14 amino acids. The CDR3 reads CASRAGTSVPEQYF. The CDR3 bases are TGTGCCAGCAGGGCCGGGACTAGCGTGCCCGAGCAGTACTTC.

This clonotype was counted at least ten times. The DNA of the CDR3 is TGTGCCAGCAGCTTGGACGGACAAGTGAACACTGAAGCTTTCTTT. The encoded protein is CASSLDGQVNTEAFF. The chain couples TRBV5-5 to TRBJ1-1, with TRBD1 as a possible D gene (5 bases). The germline V gene has CDR1 SGHKS and CDR2 YYEKEE (reference sequence). The V end lost 0 bases, the J end lost 0 bases, and 9 bases lay between the germline ends. This CDR3 comprises 15 residues.

In its sample, this clonotype was seen many times. DNA of the CDR3: TGCAGTTCGCCAGACCGGGGGGGCAACTATGGCTACACCTTC. Protein product: CSSPDRGGNYGYTF. The rearrangement links TRBV20-1 to TRBJ1-2, with a tentative D call TRBD1 (6 bases). The CDR3 is 14 residues long. Looked up from germline, CDR1 is DFQATT and CDR2 is SNEGSKA (reference sequence). The V end lost 8 bases, the J end lost 2 bases, and 18 bases lay between the germline ends.

In this sample, this clonotype turned up many times. V and J are TRBV13 and TRBJ2-7; perhaps TRBD2 as D (6 bases). Germline V gene lookup returns CDR1 PRHDT and CDR2 FYEKMQ (reference sequence). V lost 0 bases, J lost 3 bases, and 12 bases lay in between. The CDR3 has 15 residues. CDR3 protein: CASSLGRGSGYEQYF. The CDR3 nucleotides read TGTGCCAGCAGCTTAGGCCGAGGTAGCGGCTACGAGCAGTACTTC.

Many counts were recorded for this clonotype. The CDR3 DNA sequence: TGCGCCAGCAGCCGAACAGGGTCTTCTAACTATGGCTACACCTTC. Encoded protein: CASSRTGSSNYGYTF. The rearrangement uses TRBV5-1 and TRBJ1-2; D is perhaps TRBD1 (6 bases). Per germline, CDR1 SGHRS and CDR2 YFSETQ. This CDR3 spans 15 amino acids. V lost 4 bases to trimming and J lost 0 bases, with 13 bases between them.

This clonotype was found a few times. The chain couples TRBV20-1 to TRBJ2-7, with D possibly TRBD1 on 6 matching bases. Germline V gene lookup returns CDR1 DFQATT and CDR2 SNEGSKA (reference sequence). Trimming stripped 3 bases from V and 3 bases from J, with 18 bases between. This CDR3 has 15 residues. CDR3 amino acids: CSARDPGQGDYEQYF. The CDR3 DNA reads TGCAGTGCTAGGGACCCGGGACAAGGGGACTACGAGCAGTACTTC.

This clonotype was recorded many times. V gene TRBV7-6 combines with J gene TRBJ2-5; D call uncertain. From germline, CDR1 is SGHVS and CDR2 FNYEAQ. V lost 5 bases and J lost 5, with 9 bases in between. The CDR3 is made up of 12 amino acids. CDR3: CASSPYKETQYF. CDR3 DNA sequence: TGTGCCAGCAGCCCCTACAAGGAGACCCAGTACTTC.

The chain employs TRBV5-1 and TRBJ2-1; 7 bases agree with TRBD2. The germline V gene has CDR1 SGHRS and CDR2 YFSETQ. The CDR3 spans 16 residues. The J segment lost 12 bases and the V segment lost 0 bases, leaving 15 bases of the junction unmatched. The CDR3 DNA reads as TGCGCCAGCAGCTTGGCCGGGACTACCTCTTCTCAAGGGCAGTTCTTC. It specifies CASSLAGTTSSQGQFF.